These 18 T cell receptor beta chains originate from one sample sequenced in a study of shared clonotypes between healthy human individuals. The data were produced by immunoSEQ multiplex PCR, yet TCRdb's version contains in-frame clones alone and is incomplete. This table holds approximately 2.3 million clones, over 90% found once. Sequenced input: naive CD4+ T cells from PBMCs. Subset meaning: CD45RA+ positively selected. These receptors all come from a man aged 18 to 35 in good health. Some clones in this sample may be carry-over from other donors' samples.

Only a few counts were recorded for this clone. The CDR3 DNA reads TGTGCCAGCAGGCCAACAGGGCATCAGCCCCAGCATTTT. Amino acid sequence: CASRPTGHQPQHF. The chain couples TRBV6-5 to TRBJ1-5, with D perhaps matching TRBD1 (6 bases). Germline V CDR1 and CDR2: MNHEY, SVGAGI. This CDR3 is built from 13 residues. The V and J ends lost 6 bases and 5 bases respectively, with 11 bases between them.

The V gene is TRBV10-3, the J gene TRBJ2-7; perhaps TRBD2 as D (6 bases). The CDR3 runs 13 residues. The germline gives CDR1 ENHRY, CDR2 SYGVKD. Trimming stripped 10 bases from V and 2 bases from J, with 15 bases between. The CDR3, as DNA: TGTGCCACCAGGACTCCGGGGGCCTACGAGCAGTACTTC. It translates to CATRTPGAYEQYF.

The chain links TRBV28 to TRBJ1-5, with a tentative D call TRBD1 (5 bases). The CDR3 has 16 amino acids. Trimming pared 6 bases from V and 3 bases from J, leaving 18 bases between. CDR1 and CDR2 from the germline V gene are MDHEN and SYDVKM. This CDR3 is CASSQGPRGVNQPQHF. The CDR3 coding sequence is TGTGCCAGCAGCCAAGGGCCGAGAGGGGTCAATCAGCCCCAGCATTTT.

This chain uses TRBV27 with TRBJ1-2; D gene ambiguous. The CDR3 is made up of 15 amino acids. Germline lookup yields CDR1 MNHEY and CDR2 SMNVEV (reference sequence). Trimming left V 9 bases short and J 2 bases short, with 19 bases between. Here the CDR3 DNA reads TGTGCCAGTGGTCAATGGAGCGCCCAAAACTATGGCTACACCTTC. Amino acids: CASGQWSAQNYGYTF.

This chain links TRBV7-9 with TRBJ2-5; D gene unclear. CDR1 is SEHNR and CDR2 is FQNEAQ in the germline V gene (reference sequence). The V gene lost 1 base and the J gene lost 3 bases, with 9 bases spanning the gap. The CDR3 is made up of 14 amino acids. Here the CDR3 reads CASSLVRWEETQYF. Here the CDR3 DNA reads TGTGCCAGCAGCTTAGTTAGGTGGGAAGAGACCCAGTACTTC.

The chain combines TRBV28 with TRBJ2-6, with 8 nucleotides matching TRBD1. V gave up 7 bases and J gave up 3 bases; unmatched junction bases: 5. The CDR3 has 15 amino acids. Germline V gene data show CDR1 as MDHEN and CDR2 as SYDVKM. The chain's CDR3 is CASIPGGDGANVLTF. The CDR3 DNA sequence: TGTGCCAGCATCCCAGGGGGCGATGGGGCCAACGTCCTGACTTTC.

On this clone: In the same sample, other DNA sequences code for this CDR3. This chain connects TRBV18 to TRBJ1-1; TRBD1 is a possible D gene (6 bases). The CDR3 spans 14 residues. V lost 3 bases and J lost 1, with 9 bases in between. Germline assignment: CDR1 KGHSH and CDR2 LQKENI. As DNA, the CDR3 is TGTGCCAGCTCACCTGACAGGTCGAACACTGAAGCTTTCTTT. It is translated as CASSPDRSNTEAFF.

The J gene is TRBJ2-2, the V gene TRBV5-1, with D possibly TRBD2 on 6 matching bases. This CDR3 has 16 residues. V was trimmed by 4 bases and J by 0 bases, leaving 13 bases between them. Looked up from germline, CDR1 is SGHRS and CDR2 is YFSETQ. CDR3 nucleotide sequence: TGCGCCAGCAGCCCCCCGGGACTTTCGAACACCGGGGAGCTGTTTTTT. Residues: CASSPPGLSNTGELFF.

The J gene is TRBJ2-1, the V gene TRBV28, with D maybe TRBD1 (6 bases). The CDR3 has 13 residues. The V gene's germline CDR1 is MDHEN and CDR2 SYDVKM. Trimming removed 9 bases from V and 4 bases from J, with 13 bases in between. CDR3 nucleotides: TGTGCCAGTACAGGGTTTTCTTACAATGAGCAGTTCTTC. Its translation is CASTGFSYNEQFF. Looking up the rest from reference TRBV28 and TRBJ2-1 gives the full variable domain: DVKVTQSSRYLVKRTGEKVFLECVQDMDHENMFWYRQDPGLGLRLIYFSYDVKMKEKGDIPEGYSVSREKKERFSLILESASTNQTSMYLCASTGFSYNEQFFGPGTRLTVL.

This chain's CDR3 is CASSLVQGSSYNSPLHF. CDR3 nucleotides: TGTGCCAGCAGCTTAGTACAGGGGAGCTCCTATAATTCACCCCTCCACTTT. The genes are TRBV7-9 and TRBJ1-6, with 7 bases aligning to TRBD1. The CDR3 loop spans 17 amino acids. V was pared by 1 base and J by 0 bases, with 3 bases of the junction left unmatched. Germline V gives CDR1 SEHNR, CDR2 FQNEAQ (reference sequence).

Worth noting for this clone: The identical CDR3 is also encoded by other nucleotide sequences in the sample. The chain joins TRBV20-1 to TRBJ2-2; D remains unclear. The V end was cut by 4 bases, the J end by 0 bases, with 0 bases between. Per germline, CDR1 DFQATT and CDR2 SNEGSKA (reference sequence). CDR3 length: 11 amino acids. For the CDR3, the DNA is TGCAGTGCTACGAACACCGGGGAGCTGTTTTTT. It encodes CSATNTGELFF.

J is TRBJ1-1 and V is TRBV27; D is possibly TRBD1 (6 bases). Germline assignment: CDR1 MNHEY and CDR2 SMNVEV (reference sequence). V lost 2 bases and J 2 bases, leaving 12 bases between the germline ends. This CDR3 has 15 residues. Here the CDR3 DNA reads TGTGCCAGCAGTTTAAAAAGGGGGGGAAACACTGAAGCTTTCTTT. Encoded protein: CASSLKRGGNTEAFF.

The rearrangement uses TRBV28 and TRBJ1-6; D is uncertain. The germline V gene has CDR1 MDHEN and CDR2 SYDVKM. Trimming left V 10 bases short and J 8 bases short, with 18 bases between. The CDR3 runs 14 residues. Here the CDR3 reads CATAPGTIHSPLHF. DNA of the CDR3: TGTGCCACGGCACCGGGAACCATCCATTCACCCCTCCACTTT. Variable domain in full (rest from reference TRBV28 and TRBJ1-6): DVKVTQSSRYLVKRTGEKVFLECVQDMDHENMFWYRQDPGLGLRLIYFSYDVKMKEKGDIPEGYSVSREKKERFSLILESASTNQTSMYLCATAPGTIHSPLHFGNGTRLTVT.

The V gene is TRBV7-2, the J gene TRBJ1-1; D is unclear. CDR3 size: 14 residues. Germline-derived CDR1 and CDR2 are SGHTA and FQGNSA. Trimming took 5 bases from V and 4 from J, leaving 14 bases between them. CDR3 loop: CASSAPSRATEAFF. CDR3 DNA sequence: TGTGCCAGCAGCGCCCCCTCTAGAGCCACTGAAGCTTTCTTT.

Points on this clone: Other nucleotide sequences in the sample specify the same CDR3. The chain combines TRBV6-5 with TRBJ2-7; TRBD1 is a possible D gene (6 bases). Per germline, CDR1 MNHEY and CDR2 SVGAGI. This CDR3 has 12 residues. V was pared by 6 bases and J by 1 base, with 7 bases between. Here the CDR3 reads CASRQGSYEQYF. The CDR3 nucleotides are TGTGCCAGCAGGCAGGGGTCCTACGAGCAGTACTTC.

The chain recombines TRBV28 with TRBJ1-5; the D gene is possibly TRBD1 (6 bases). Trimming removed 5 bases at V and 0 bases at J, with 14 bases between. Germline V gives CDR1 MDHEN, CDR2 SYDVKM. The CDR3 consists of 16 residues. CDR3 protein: CASSPPRDISNQPQHF. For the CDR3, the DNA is TGTGCCAGCAGTCCTCCCCGGGACATTAGCAATCAGCCCCAGCATTTT.

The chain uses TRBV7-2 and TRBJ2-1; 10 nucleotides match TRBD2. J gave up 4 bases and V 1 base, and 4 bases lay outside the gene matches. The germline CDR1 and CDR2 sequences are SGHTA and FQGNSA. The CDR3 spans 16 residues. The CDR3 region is CASSLVALAGYNEQFF. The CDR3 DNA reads TGTGCCAGCAGCTTAGTTGCACTAGCGGGGTACAATGAGCAGTTCTTC.

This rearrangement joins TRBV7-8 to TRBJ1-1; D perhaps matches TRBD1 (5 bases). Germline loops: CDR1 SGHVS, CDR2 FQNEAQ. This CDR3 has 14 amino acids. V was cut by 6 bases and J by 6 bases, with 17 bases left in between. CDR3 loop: CASRQGAVAAEAFF. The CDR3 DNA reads TGTGCCAGCAGGCAGGGCGCCGTTGCCGCTGAAGCTTTCTTT.